Below are 9 T cell receptor beta chains sequenced from a single sample in a study of beta chain features in type 1 diabetes. Reverse transcription of all isolated RNA meant that expressed TCRB transcripts were sequenced. Profiled with immunoSEQ multiplex PCR; TCRdb holds only in-frame clones, not every one. This table has about 230,000 clones, 9.6% appearing once. Sequenced sample: naive CD4+ T cells from blood. The receptors were sampled from a woman under 30 in good health.

This clone was observed a few times. The chain couples TRBV7-2 to TRBJ1-6; 7 bases match TRBD1. Germline-derived CDR1 and CDR2 are SGHTA and FQGNSA. CDR3 length: 14 residues. V gave up 3 bases and J gave up 5 bases; unmatched junction bases: 1. CDR3 bases: TGTGCCAGCAGCTTGGGACAGAATAATTCACCCCTCCACTTT. It is translated as CASSLGQNNSPLHF. Full variable domain (missing parts from reference TRBV7-2 and TRBJ1-6): GAGVSQSPSNKVTEKGKDVELRCDPISGHTALYWYRQSLGQGLEFLIYFQGNSAPDKSGLPSDRFSAERTGGSVSTLTIQRTQQEDSAVYLCASSLGQNNSPLHFGNGTRLTVT.

This clone has just a few counts. The chain carries TRBV5-1 and TRBJ2-1; TRBD2 agrees at 7 bases. This CDR3 is 16 amino acids long. J gave up 9 bases and V 1 base, and 13 bases lay outside the gene matches. In germline, CDR1 is SGHRS, CDR2 YFSETQ. The CDR3 bases are TGCGCCAGCAGCTTGACCAGGACTAGTGGCCTTGGTGAGCAGTTCTTC. Protein sequence: CASSLTRTSGLGEQFF.

This clone was detected only a few times. The chain couples TRBV6-6 to TRBJ2-3; D uncertain. Germline V lookup: CDR1 MNHNY, CDR2 SVGAGI (reference sequence). V lost 6 bases and J 0 bases, leaving 4 bases between the germline ends. The CDR3 has 12 amino acids. CDR3 in amino acids: CASSKSTDTQYF. In nucleotides, the CDR3 is TGTGCCAGCAGCAAAAGCACAGATACGCAGTATTTT.

The genes are TRBV4-1 and TRBJ1-2; D is unresolved. CDR3 length: 15 amino acids. Germline V gene data show CDR1 as MGHRA and CDR2 as YSYEKL. V was pared by 0 bases and J by 2 bases, with 10 bases between. The CDR3 nucleotides are TGCGCCAGCAGCCAAGACGGTACGTTGAACTATGGCTACACCTTC. Translated, it gives CASSQDGTLNYGYTF.

There are a few counts of this clone. The genes are TRBV25-1 and TRBJ1-2; no clear D gene. V lost 8 bases, J lost 7 bases, and 11 bases lay in between. CDR3 length: 11 residues. Germline V gene sequence: CDR1 MGHDK, CDR2 SYGVNS. This CDR3 reads CASELNGGYTF. The CDR3 DNA sequence: TGTGCCAGCGAACTAAACGGTGGCTACACCTTC.

This clone was counted many times. This chain joins TRBV9 and TRBJ2-5; perhaps TRBD2 as D (7 bases). This CDR3 contains 14 residues. Looked up from germline, CDR1 is SGDLS and CDR2 is YYNGEE. With 0 bases removed from V and 4 bases from J, the gap between germline ends came to 10 bases. CDR3 in amino acids: CASSVAGEGETQYF. The CDR3 DNA follows: TGTGCCAGCAGCGTAGCAGGGGAGGGAGAGACCCAGTACTTC.

Details on this clone: The sample holds other DNA sequences that translate to the same CDR3. The V gene is TRBV2, the J gene TRBJ1-1; D is perhaps TRBD1 (5 bases). The CDR3 is 13 amino acids. Germline lookup yields CDR1 SNHLY and CDR2 FYNNEI. Trimming removed 6 bases from V and 1 base from J, with 9 bases in between. CDR3 loop: CASSADRNTEAFF. CDR3 nucleotide sequence: TGTGCCAGCAGCGCTGACAGGAACACTGAAGCTTTCTTT.

This clone has more than one count but fewer than ten. V and J are TRBV30 and TRBJ1-2; the D gene is possibly TRBD1 (5 bases). In germline, CDR1 is GTSNPN, CDR2 SVGIG (reference sequence). The V and J ends lost 1 base and 3 bases respectively, with 15 bases between them. This CDR3 region has 15 residues. The CDR3 coding sequence is TGTGCCTGGAGTGCCGGGGGTAGATGGTACTATGGCTACACCTTC. It specifies CAWSAGGRWYYGYTF.

This clone has only a few counts. The V call is TRBV7-8, the J call TRBJ2-7; D is uncertain. Per germline, CDR1 SGHVS and CDR2 FQNEAQ. Trimming removed 3 bases at V and 0 bases at J, with 12 bases between. This CDR3 has 15 amino acids. In nucleotides, the CDR3 is TGTGCCAGCAGCTTCTCAAGTAGTAGCTCCTACGAGCAGTACTTC. This translates into CASSFSSSSSYEQYF.